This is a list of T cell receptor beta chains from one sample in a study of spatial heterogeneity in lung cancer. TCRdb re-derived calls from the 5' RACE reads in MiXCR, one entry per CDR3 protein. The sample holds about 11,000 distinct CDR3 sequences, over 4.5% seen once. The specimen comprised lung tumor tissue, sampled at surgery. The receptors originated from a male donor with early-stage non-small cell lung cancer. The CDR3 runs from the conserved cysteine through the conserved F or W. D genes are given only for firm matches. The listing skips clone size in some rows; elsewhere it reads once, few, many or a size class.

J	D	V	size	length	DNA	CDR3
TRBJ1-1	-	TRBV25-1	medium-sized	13	TGTGCCAGCAGTGAACCAGGGAGCACTGAAGCTTTCTTT	CASSEPGSTEAFF
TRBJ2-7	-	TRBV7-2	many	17	TGTGCCAGCAGCTTAAAAGTCCCCGGGGTCGTAGGCTACGAGCAGTACTTC	CASSLKVPGVVGYEQYF
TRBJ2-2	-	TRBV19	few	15	TGTGCCAGTAGTTTACAGACTGTTAACACCGGGGAGCTGTTTTTT	CASSLQTVNTGELFF
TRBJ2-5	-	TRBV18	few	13	TGTGCCAGCTCACCGATAGGGAAAGAGACCCAGTACTTC	CASSPIGKETQYF
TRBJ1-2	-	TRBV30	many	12	TGTGCCTGGAGTGAGGCTAACTATGGCTACACCTTC	CAWSEANYGYTF
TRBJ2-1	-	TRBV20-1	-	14	TGCAGTGCTAGCCGGAGACTAGTTTCAACTTCGCAGTTCTTC	CSASRRLVSTSQFF
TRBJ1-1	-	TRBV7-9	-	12	TGTGCCAGCAGCTTACGACATCCAGAAGCTTTCTTT	CASSLRHPEAFF
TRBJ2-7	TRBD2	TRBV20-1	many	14	TGCAGTGTTCTCGGACTAGCGGGAAATTACGAGCAGTACTTC	CSVLGLAGNYEQYF
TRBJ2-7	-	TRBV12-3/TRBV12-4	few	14	TGTGCCAGCAGTACCCGCAGGGGGGCCATCGAGCAGTACTTC	CASSTRRGAIEQYF
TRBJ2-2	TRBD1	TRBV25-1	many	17	TGTGCCAGCGTCTACTTTCGGGACAGAGTCTACACCGGGGAGCTGTTTTTT	CASVYFRDRVYTGELFF
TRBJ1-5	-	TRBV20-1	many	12	TGCAGTGCTAGGGATAGCAATCAGCCCCAGCATTTT	CSARDSNQPQHF
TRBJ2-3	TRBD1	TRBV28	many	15	TGTGCCAGCAGTTTAGGCGGCAGGGGGAAAGATACGCAGTATTTT	CASSLGGRGKDTQYF